These 17 T cell receptor beta chains were all obtained from the same sample, sequenced in a study of CD8+ T cells in alopecia areata. Treatment described: oral pan-JAK inhibitor, 5-10 mg twice daily. Sequencing relied on a cDNA template that was reverse transcribed from extracted RNA. The protocol was immunoSEQ multiplex PCR, while the TCRdb copy is restricted to in-frame clones and leaves out a portion. The sample yields under 95,000 clones, about 70% seen once. Source: CD8+ T cells sorted from blood, taken around week 44, from a patient treated with tofacitinib. The receptors derive from a human donor with alopecia areata.

This clone was found once. The rearrangement uses TRBV25-1 and TRBJ2-1, with 8 bases lining up with TRBD2. V dropped 6 bases and J dropped 7; count of bases not matched to a gene: 5. This CDR3 contains 13 residues. Per the germline V gene, CDR1 is MGHDK and CDR2 is SYGVNS. The CDR3 reads CASRAGLGNEQFF. The DNA of the CDR3 is TGTGCCAGCAGAGCGGGACTAGGGAATGAGCAGTTCTTC. Drawing the rest from reference TRBV25-1 and TRBJ2-1, the complete variable domain is EADIYQTPRYLVIGTGKKITLECSQTMGHDKMYWYQQDPGMELHLIHYSYGVNSTEKGDLSSESTVSRIRTEHFPLTLESARPSHTSQYLCASRAGLGNEQFFGPGTRLTVL.

The chain combines TRBV27 with TRBJ2-7; 8 bases are a match to TRBD1. CDR1 is MNHEY and CDR2 is SMNVEV in the germline V gene (reference sequence). The CDR3 length is 14 residues. With 3 bases clipped from V and 5 bases from J, the junction kept 6 bases outside the gene matches. The CDR3 DNA sequence: TGTGCCAGCAGTTTTCAGGGGGCTATGGACGAGCAGTACTTC. Translating it yields CASSFQGAMDEQYF.

The V and J genes are TRBV19 and TRBJ2-7; D is ambiguous. Trimming removed 6 bases at V and 5 bases at J, with 14 bases between. Germline V gene lookup returns CDR1 LNHDA and CDR2 SQIVND (reference sequence). CDR3 length equals 13 residues. This CDR3 is CASSPHVANEQYF. CDR3 DNA sequence: TGTGCCAGTAGCCCCCATGTGGCAAACGAGCAGTACTTC.

CDR3 amino acids: CASATLSNQPQHF. In DNA form, the CDR3 reads TGTGCCAGCGCTACGCTTAGCAATCAGCCCCAGCATTTT. The chain recombines TRBV19 with TRBJ1-5; no firm D call. The CDR3 contains 13 residues. V lost 9 bases, J lost 0 bases, and 9 bases lay in between. CDR1 and CDR2 from the germline V gene are LNHDA and SQIVND (reference sequence).

The chain has TRBV9 and TRBJ2-5, with 10 bases fitting TRBD2. The CDR3 is made up of 15 amino acids. After removal of 4 bases from V and 5 bases from J, the junction contained 8 bases not matched to a gene. Germline V gives CDR1 SGDLS, CDR2 YYNGEE. The CDR3 nucleotides are TGTGCCAGCAGCCTCCTCGCTAGCGGGGGTGAGACCCAGTACTTC. This sequence encodes CASSLLASGGETQYF.

This chain connects TRBV7-3 to TRBJ2-6; D gene unclear. The CDR3 has 17 residues. Germline assignment: CDR1 SGHTA and CDR2 FQGTGA. The germline V and J ends were trimmed by 2 bases and 2 bases, with 13 bases remaining between them. CDR3 DNA: TGTGCCAGCAGCTTATGGGAAACGGGCGCTGGGGCCAACGTCCTGACTTTC. This codes for CASSLWETGAGANVLTF.

CDR3 coding DNA: TGTGCCAGCAGTTCCGACAAGCCTAGCACAGATACGCAGTATTTT. Encoded protein: CASSSDKPSTDTQYF. The chain combines TRBV11-2 with TRBJ2-3; no reliable D call. V was cut by 6 bases and J by 0 bases, with 13 bases left in between. The CDR3 is made up of 15 amino acids. Looked up from germline, CDR1 is SGHAT and CDR2 is FQNNGV.

The chain is built from TRBV9 and TRBJ2-1, with 11 bases identical to TRBD2. The CDR3 extends over 18 amino acids. V lost 3 bases to trimming and J lost 6 bases; unmatched junction nucleotides: 14. The V gene's germline CDR1 is SGDLS and CDR2 YYNGEE. The CDR3 spells CASSATGTSGWGINEQFF. The DNA of the CDR3 is TGTGCCAGCAGCGCCACCGGGACTAGCGGCTGGGGGATCAATGAGCAGTTCTTC.

The genes are TRBV27 and TRBJ2-7, with 14 bases matching TRBD2. V lost 5 bases to trimming and J lost 6 bases; unmatched junction nucleotides: 9. The CDR3 extends over 16 amino acids. CDR1 and CDR2 from the germline V gene are MNHEY and SMNVEV (reference sequence). The CDR3 region has the DNA TGTGCCAGCAGTGCGGGGACTAGCGGGGGACCTGGCGAGCAGTACTTC. Translation: CASSAGTSGGPGEQYF.

This sequence joins TRBV6-5 and TRBJ2-1; tentative D call: TRBD2 (5 bases). The ends were cut back, 6 bases at V and 3 bases at J, with 6 bases in the middle. The CDR3 totals 12 residues. Germline CDR1 MNHEY, CDR2 SVGAGI. The chain's CDR3 is CASSRDYNEQFF. The CDR3 nucleotides read TGTGCCAGCAGCCGGGACTACAATGAGCAGTTCTTC.

The V gene is TRBV6-5, the J gene TRBJ1-5; 8 bases agree with TRBD1. V dropped 0 bases and J dropped 5; count of bases not matched to a gene: 3. The CDR3 sequence is 15 residues long. Per the germline V gene, CDR1 is MNHEY and CDR2 is SVGAGI. The CDR3 bases are TGTGCCAGCAGTTACTCCGGGACAGGATATCAGCCCCAGCATTTT. As protein: CASSYSGTGYQPQHF.

The chain joins TRBV30 to TRBJ1-6; no clear D. The CDR3 totals 14 residues. CDR1 and CDR2 from the germline V gene are GTSNPN and SVGIG (reference sequence). V was cut by 4 bases and J by 9 bases, with 16 bases left in between. This CDR3 reads CAWTSAGGSSPLHF. CDR3 DNA sequence: TGTGCCTGGACTTCGGCAGGAGGGAGTTCACCCCTCCACTTT.

This chain links TRBV4-3 with TRBJ2-1; D is possibly TRBD1 or TRBD2 (6 bases each). The germline CDR1 and CDR2 sequences are LGHNA and YSLEER. Trimming shortened V by 4 bases and J by 6 bases, and 13 bases separated the two germline ends. The CDR3 loop spans 14 amino acids. CDR3 DNA: TGCGCCAGCAGCCCGGGGGCCTTCGGCAATGAGCAGTTCTTC. Amino acids: CASSPGAFGNEQFF.

J is TRBJ1-2 and V is TRBV6-5; no clear D. The length of the CDR3 is 15 residues. Germline V gene lookup returns CDR1 MNHEY and CDR2 SVGAGI. Trimming took off 8 bases at V and 4 bases at J, with 20 bases between the two ends. The DNA for the CDR3 is TGTGCCAGCGGAGGAGGCGCCAATCGAGTCTATGGCTACACCTTC. Translation gives CASGGGANRVYGYTF.

V usage is TRBV5-6 and J usage is TRBJ2-4; maybe TRBD2 (6 bases). V lost 4 bases, J lost 0 bases, and 17 bases lay in between. CDR1 SGHDT and CDR2 YYEEEE come from the germline V gene. The CDR3 is 17 residues long. CDR3 bases: TGTGCCAGCAGCCACCGGGACTCAGTTTTAGCCAAAAACATTCAGTACTTC. It specifies CASSHRDSVLAKNIQYF.

This sequence joins TRBV6-5 and TRBJ2-2; unclear D gene. In germline, CDR1 is MNHEY, CDR2 SVGAGI. V was trimmed by 6 bases and J by 2 bases, leaving 7 bases between them. The CDR3 contains 13 residues. The CDR3 DNA reads TGTGCCAGCAGAGAGTTAAACACCGGGGAGCTGTTTTTT. Encoded protein: CASRELNTGELFF.

A single count supports this clone. V and J are TRBV7-2 and TRBJ1-2; 7 nucleotides match TRBD1. The trim removed 5 bases at V and 4 bases at J, leaving 13 bases unmatched. CDR1 is SGHTA, CDR2 FQGNSA, per germline. CDR3 length: 16 amino acids. The CDR3 loop reads CASSDYLEDRPYGYTF. DNA of the CDR3: TGTGCCAGCAGCGACTATCTGGAGGACAGGCCCTATGGCTACACCTTC.